Below are 28 T cell receptor beta chains sequenced from a single sample in a study of blood T cell repertoires in COVID-19. The repertoire was sequenced with immunoSEQ multiplex PCR; TCRdb's copy has only in-frame clones and lacks some. The table records 150,000 to 180,000 clones, around 85% of them present only once. The specimen was peripheral blood. These receptors all stem from a man aged 55 to 70 with COVID-19, enrolled during active disease.

This clone was detected only once. The V gene is TRBV7-8, the J gene TRBJ1-5; D is uncertain. Per the germline V gene, CDR1 is SGHVS and CDR2 is FQNEAQ. The CDR3 is 15 residues long. The V gene lost 4 bases and the J gene lost 2 bases, with 12 bases spanning the gap. CDR3 DNA sequence: TGTGCCAGCAGCTCGGGATGGAATGGCAATCAGCCCCAGCATTTT. It specifies CASSSGWNGNQPQHF.

CDR3 DNA sequence: TGTGCCAGCAGCCGAACCCCACAGATTAATGAAAAACTGTTTTTT. Translated, it gives CASSRTPQINEKLFF. The J gene is TRBJ1-4, the V gene TRBV3-1 (or the pseudogene TRBV3-2); D call uncertain. Germline V lookup: CDR1 LGHDT, CDR2 YNNKEL (reference sequence). The CDR3 has 15 residues. The germline V and J ends were trimmed by 4 bases and 4 bases, with 13 bases remaining between them.

The chain has TRBV27 and TRBJ1-1, with 11 bases identical to TRBD1. CDR1 and CDR2 from the germline V gene are MNHEY and SMNVEV (reference sequence). The length of the CDR3 is 17 residues. The V gene end was trimmed by 7 bases and the J gene end by 8 bases; junction bases not matched to a gene: 18. CDR3 loop: CASTPGTGGALYQEAFF. CDR3 coding DNA: TGTGCCAGCACCCCCGGGACAGGGGGGGCATTATATCAAGAAGCTTTCTTT.

This CDR3 is CASSSGQVALDSPLHF. The CDR3 region has the DNA TGTGCCAGCAGCTCGGGACAGGTAGCGTTGGATTCACCCCTCCACTTT. The chain carries TRBV7-2 and TRBJ1-6; TRBD1 matches at 8 bases. Germline CDR1 reads SGHTA; CDR2 reads FQGNSA. The CDR3 sequence is 16 residues long. The junction had 10 bases not matched to a gene; V was cut back by 4 bases and J by 8 bases.

This chain uses TRBV11-1 with TRBJ1-1, with D unresolved. Germline V gene data show CDR1 as SGHAT and CDR2 as FQDESV (reference sequence). The CDR3 is 14 residues long. Trimming cost V 4 bases and J 0 bases, with 9 bases left between them. The CDR3 loop reads CASSSQKMNTEAFF. The CDR3 DNA is TGTGCCAGCAGCTCACAGAAGATGAACACTGAAGCTTTCTTT.

The chain employs TRBV4-1 and TRBJ1-5; TRBD1 agrees at 8 bases. The V segment lost 4 bases and the J segment 0 bases; nucleotides outside the gene matches: 8. The CDR3 is made up of 17 amino acids. CDR1 and CDR2 (germline): MGHRA, YSYEKL. The CDR3 nucleotides are TGCGCCAGCAGCCCAACGGGACAGGTACATAGCAATCAGCCCCAGCATTTT. Translating gives CASSPTGQVHSNQPQHF.

This CDR3 reads CASAGQGAKNIQYF. CDR3 nucleotide sequence: TGTGCCAGCGCCGGACAGGGAGCCAAAAACATTCAGTACTTC. The chain employs TRBV6-6 and TRBJ2-4; 8 positions match TRBD1. The CDR3 runs 14 residues. The V segment lost 8 bases and the J segment 0 bases; nucleotides outside the gene matches: 3. CDR1 and CDR2 from the germline V gene are MNHNY and SVGAGI (reference sequence).

This chain links TRBV27 with TRBJ1-4; TRBD1 agrees at 9 bases. This CDR3 contains 18 residues. V dropped 6 bases and J dropped 3; count of bases not matched to a gene: 14. The germline gives CDR1 MNHEY, CDR2 SMNVEV (reference sequence). CDR3 nucleotide sequence: TGTGCCAGCAGCCCCTTTCTTGGACAGGGGAGGTCTAATGAAAAACTGTTTTTT. Amino acids: CASSPFLGQGRSNEKLFF.

The J gene is TRBJ1-2, the V gene TRBV6-5; no firm D call. The V end lost 7 bases, the J end lost 0 bases, and 12 bases lay between the germline ends. CDR1 and CDR2 (germline): MNHEY, SVGAGI. The CDR3 is 14 amino acids. The CDR3 sequence is CASTMGDTNYGYTF. The CDR3 DNA sequence: TGTGCCAGCACTATGGGCGACACTAACTATGGCTACACCTTC.

This rearrangement joins TRBV7-9 to TRBJ1-1, with D hard to call. The CDR3 spans 15 residues. Per germline, CDR1 SEHNR and CDR2 FQNEAQ (reference sequence). V was clipped by 1 base and J by 3 bases, with 12 bases between them. CDR3 sequence reads: CASSLGRGLHTEAFF. DNA for the CDR3: TGTGCCAGCAGCTTAGGCCGGGGTCTACACACTGAAGCTTTCTTT.

The chain joins TRBV6-4 to TRBJ2-7; D ambiguous. CDR3 length: 14 amino acids. The V gene's germline CDR1 is MRHNA and CDR2 SNTAGT. V was pared by 7 bases and J by 2 bases, with 15 bases between. In nucleotides, the CDR3 is TGTGCCAGCATCCGACTCCCCACTCCCTACGAGCAGTACTTC. It encodes CASIRLPTPYEQYF.

The chain recombines TRBV5-1 with TRBJ1-6, with a tentative D call TRBD1 (5 bases). The germline V and J ends were trimmed by 4 bases and 6 bases, with 11 bases remaining between them. This CDR3 has 14 residues. The germline CDR1 and CDR2 sequences are SGHRS and YFSETQ. The CDR3 sequence: CASSRGTSNSPLHF. In DNA form, the CDR3 reads TGCGCCAGCAGCCGGGGGACTTCTAATTCACCCCTCCACTTT.

The genes are TRBV6-5 and TRBJ1-2, with TRBD1 matching over 9 bases. V dropped 2 bases and J dropped 6; count of bases not matched to a gene: 10. Germline V gene lookup returns CDR1 MNHEY and CDR2 SVGAGI. This CDR3 is built from 16 residues. CDR3 nucleotide sequence: TGTGCCAGCAGTTACCAACCATCACAGGGGGCGCATGGCTACACCTTC. Translating it yields CASSYQPSQGAHGYTF.

This clone has just a few counts. The chain recombines TRBV7-3 with TRBJ1-1; 8 nucleotides line up with TRBD1. CDR1 and CDR2 (germline): SGHTA, FQGTGA. Trimming at V came to 5 bases and at J to 5 bases, leaving 7 bases not matched to a gene. CDR3 length: 14 residues. This chain's CDR3 is CASSAGTGETEAFF. The CDR3 DNA is TGTGCCAGCAGCGCCGGGACAGGAGAAACTGAAGCTTTCTTT.

J is TRBJ1-5 and V is TRBV18; 10 nucleotides agree with TRBD1. The germline V gene has CDR1 KGHSH and CDR2 LQKENI. The CDR3 is 15 amino acids. J was trimmed by 5 bases and V by 4 bases; bases with no gene match: 5. In DNA, the CDR3 is TGTGCCAGCTCACTAGCGACAGGGGGCGATCAGCCCCAGCATTTT. Protein sequence: CASSLATGGDQPQHF.

J is TRBJ2-3 and V is TRBV5-1; 8 bases agree with TRBD2. The J segment lost 0 bases and the V segment lost 7 bases, leaving 4 bases of the junction unmatched. The CDR3 sequence is 14 residues long. Germline CDR1 and CDR2: SGHRS and YFSETQ. The CDR3 sequence is CASQASGSTDTQYF. The CDR3 DNA reads TGCGCCAGCCAAGCTAGCGGGAGCACAGATACGCAGTATTTT. Complete variable domain (other parts from reference TRBV5-1 and TRBJ2-3): KAGVTQTPRYLIKTRGQQVTLSCSPISGHRSVSWYQQTPGQGLQFLFEYFSETQRNKGNFPGRFSGRQFSNSRSEMNVSTLELGDSALYLCASQASGSTDTQYFGPGTRLTVL.

The genes are TRBV12-3 or TRBV12-4 and TRBJ1-2; D perhaps matches TRBD1 (6 bases). V dropped 6 bases and J dropped 4 bases, with 12 bases sitting between them. There are 13 residues in the CDR3. CDR3 residues: CASSPDSSYGYTF. In DNA form, the CDR3 reads TGTGCCAGCAGCCCGGACAGCAGCTATGGCTACACCTTC.

The chain employs TRBV10-3 and TRBJ1-1; D not certain. The CDR3 sequence is 12 residues long. V lost 8 bases and J 3 bases, leaving 10 bases between the germline ends. CDR1 and CDR2 from the germline V gene are ENHRY and SYGVKD. In DNA, the CDR3 is TGTGCCATCCGCCTTCGGGACACTGAAGCTTTCTTT. It translates to CAIRLRDTEAFF.

The CDR3 nucleotides read TGTGCCAGCAGCCGGTCAATCTACTCCTATAATTCACCCCTCCACTTT. Its translation: CASSRSIYSYNSPLHF. This chain links TRBV14 with TRBJ1-6; unclear D gene. The CDR3 is 16 amino acids. Germline-derived CDR1 and CDR2 are SGHDN and FVKESK. V dropped 4 bases and J dropped 0 bases, with 10 bases sitting between them.

The chain combines TRBV7-2 with TRBJ2-5, with TRBD2 matching over 7 bases. V gave up 3 bases and J gave up 5 bases; unmatched junction bases: 9. The CDR3 is 15 amino acids. Germline assignment: CDR1 SGHTA and CDR2 FQGNSA. The DNA for the CDR3 is TGTGCCAGCAGCTTGCAGCGGGGTCCGGGGGAGACCCAGTACTTC. Amino acids: CASSLQRGPGETQYF. The whole variable domain, filled in from reference TRBV7-2 and TRBJ2-5, reads GAGVSQSPSNKVTEKGKDVELRCDPISGHTALYWYRQSLGQGLEFLIYFQGNSAPDKSGLPSDRFSAERTGGSVSTLTIQRTQQEDSAVYLCASSLQRGPGETQYFGPGTRLLVL.

The J gene is TRBJ2-2, the V gene TRBV9; 8 bases are a match to TRBD2. The CDR3 totals 15 residues. V was pared by 1 base and J by 8 bases, with 7 bases of the junction left unmatched. The germline V gene has CDR1 SGDLS and CDR2 YYNGEE. In DNA, the CDR3 is TGTGCCAGCAGCGTAATAAGCGGGAGTGCAGGGGAGCTGTTTTTT. Protein sequence: CASSVISGSAGELFF.

This sequence joins TRBV29-1 and TRBJ1-1; D not certain. CDR1 is SQVTM and CDR2 is ANQGSEA in the germline V gene. Trimming left V 4 bases short and J 3 bases short, with 12 bases between. The CDR3 contains 13 residues. CDR3 loop: CSVVRTRDTEAFF. The CDR3 nucleotides are TGCAGCGTTGTGAGAACCCGGGACACTGAAGCTTTCTTT.

This chain uses TRBV20-1 with TRBJ2-7; 8 bases align to TRBD1. The CDR3 covers 14 residues. V was pared by 3 bases and J by 3 bases, with 7 bases of the junction left unmatched. Germline V lookup: CDR1 DFQATT, CDR2 SNEGSKA (reference sequence). Written as DNA, the CDR3 is TGCAGTGCTAGTCCGGAAGGACAGGGCTACGAGCAGTACTTC. Its translation is CSASPEGQGYEQYF.

The chain employs TRBV4-3 and TRBJ1-4, with D uncertain. Germline CDR1 LGHNA, CDR2 YSLEER. Trimming cost V 0 bases and J 11 bases, with 10 bases left between them. The CDR3 contains 13 residues. Here the CDR3 DNA reads TGCGCCAGCAGCCAAGACGGTGGCGGGAAACTGTTTTTT. Amino acid sequence: CASSQDGGGKLFF.

This sequence joins TRBV6-5 and TRBJ1-3, with unresolved D. CDR3 length equals 15 residues. V shed 6 bases and J shed 0 bases, with 12 bases lying between them. Germline CDR1 is MNHEY and CDR2 is SVGAGI. CDR3 in amino acids: CASSAGSLSGNTIYF. The CDR3 DNA reads TGTGCCAGCAGCGCCGGGTCTCTCTCTGGAAACACCATATATTTT.

The chain joins TRBV24-1 to TRBJ2-3; weak D call: TRBD1 (6 bases). V was shortened by 6 bases and J by 2 bases, with 14 bases between the two germline ends. The germline CDR1 and CDR2 sequences are KGHDR and SFDVKD. The length of the CDR3 is 15 residues. This chain's CDR3 is CATSQQGLFTDTQYF. The CDR3 nucleotides read TGTGCCACCAGTCAACAGGGATTATTCACAGATACGCAGTATTTT.

The J gene is TRBJ2-7, the V gene TRBV10-3, with 8 positions matching TRBD1. The V gene's germline CDR1 is ENHRY and CDR2 SYGVKD. Trimming removed 0 bases from V and 0 bases from J; junction bases left unmatched: 1. The CDR3 is made up of 15 amino acids. The CDR3 DNA reads as TGTGCCATCAGTGAGTCAGGGACAGGCTCCTACGAGCAGTACTTC. Translated: CAISESGTGSYEQYF.

This chain joins TRBV19 and TRBJ1-1; D remains ambiguous. Per germline, CDR1 LNHDA and CDR2 SQIVND (reference sequence). This CDR3 is 14 amino acids long. V was clipped by 3 bases and J by 2 bases, with 10 bases between them. CDR3 DNA sequence: TGTGCCAGTAGTATGTTACCTAAAAACACTGAAGCTTTCTTT. Encoded protein: CASSMLPKNTEAFF.